This TCR beta chain is from a study of T cells after yellow fever vaccination. Study-wide results and caveats: CD4 and CD8 compartments shared a small share of clonotypes, likely from convergent recombination. Among primary-vaccination clones, most reappeared after the booster, at almost 98% for CD4 and 88% for CD8. Abundant clonotypes from the bulk population could have been carried over as contaminants into FACS-sorted repertoires.

5'RACE template switching added a universal primer site and UMIs to TCR cDNA. TCRdb analysed the 5' RACE reads with MiXCR anew, one entry per CDR3 protein. The sample shows approximately 580,000 distinct CDR3 sequences, 17% of them seen only once. This clonotype was observed a few times. Its antigen remains unidentified. This clonotype originated in a man younger than 35 who received the YFV17D yellow fever vaccine. This specimen consisted of PBMCs, obtained around 5 days after the first yellow fever vaccination.

Here the CDR3 reads CASSPGTSGATGELFF. In DNA, the CDR3 is TGTGCCAGCAGTCCGGGGACTAGCGGGGCTACCGGGGAGCTGTTTTTT. The V and J genes are TRBV28 and TRBJ2-2; 13 bases match TRBD2. The CDR3 spans 16 residues. Trimming removed 5 bases from V and 5 bases from J; junction bases left unmatched: 5. Germline CDR1 reads MDHEN; CDR2 reads SYDVKM.